The TCR beta chain under discussion was sequenced for a study of T cell responses to AZD1222 COVID-19 vaccine. Study-level findings and limits: Mostly white British, mostly female donors; authors suggested clonal diversity may be underestimated. At study baseline, merely six AZD1222 recipients were seropositive.

Assay used: immunoSEQ multiplex PCR; TCRdb lists only in-frame clones, some missing. The profile shows 200,000 or so clones, more than 80% of them singletons. On this clone: What it recognizes is unknown.

Germline-derived CDR1 and CDR2 are LGHNA and YNFKEQ. Trimming cost V 0 bases and J 8 bases; bases outside gene matches: 5. CDR3 size: 14 residues. Specimen: peripheral blood, collected on day 0 of AZD1222 vaccination. The source is an adult in good health. V gene TRBV4-2 combines with J gene TRBJ1-1, with 8 bases identical to TRBD1. The CDR3 protein is CASSQEIRDREAFF. The CDR3 nucleotides read TGTGCCAGCAGCCAAGAAATTCGGGACAGGGAAGCTTTCTTT.